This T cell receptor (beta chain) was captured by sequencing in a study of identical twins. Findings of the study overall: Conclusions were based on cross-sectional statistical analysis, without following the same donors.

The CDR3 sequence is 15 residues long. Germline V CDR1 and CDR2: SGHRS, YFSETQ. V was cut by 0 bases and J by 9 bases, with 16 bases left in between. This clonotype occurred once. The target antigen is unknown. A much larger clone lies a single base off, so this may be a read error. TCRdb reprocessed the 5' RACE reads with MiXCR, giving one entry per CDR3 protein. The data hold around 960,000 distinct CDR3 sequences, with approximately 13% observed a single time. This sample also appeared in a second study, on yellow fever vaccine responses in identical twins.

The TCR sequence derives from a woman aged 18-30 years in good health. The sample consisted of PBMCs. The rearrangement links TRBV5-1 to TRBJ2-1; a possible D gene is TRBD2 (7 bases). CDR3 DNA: TGCGCCAGCAGCTTGGTCCAGGGGACTATCCGTGAGCAGTTCTTC. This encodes CASSLVQGTIREQFF.